This T cell receptor beta chain was recovered during a study of T-cell memory formation after mild COVID-19. TCRdb re-called the 5' RACE reads with MiXCR, one entry per CDR3 protein. The table shows 130,000 to 150,000 distinct CDR3 sequences, with about 19% occurring only once. Study-wide findings and caveats: Mainly CM and EM harbored the contracting CD4+ clones; mainly EMRA harbored the CD8+ ones.

Remarks on this clonotype: Its antigen is undetermined.

The CDR3 length is 15 residues. Trimming left V 6 bases short and J 2 bases short, with 16 bases between. Germline assignment: CDR1 SGHRS and CDR2 YFSETQ. The sequencing sample was made of PBMCs or a T cell subset sorted from them (not recorded which). The chain is built from TRBV5-1 and TRBJ2-3; unclear D gene. The TCR was taken from an adult woman who had mild COVID-19 (a few samples of this study predate the infection). Cell type and time point are not known. The CDR3 loop reads CASTPWQRATDTQYF. DNA for the CDR3: TGCGCCAGCACCCCTTGGCAGAGAGCCACAGATACGCAGTATTTT.